This T cell receptor (beta chain) came from a study of regulatory T cells in long-lasting Graves disease. Time point reported: persistent/refractory GD, antithyroid drugs over 5 years with positive TRAb. RNA isolated from PBMCs was used to make the TCR library. Concerning this clonotype: Being one base from a much bigger clone, this may be a read error.

Assembly of TCR beta libraries relied on iRepertoire HTBI primers together with Arm-PCR of CDR3 regions. MiXCR, run by TCRdb on the multiplex PCR reads, gives a single entry per CDR3 protein. The data show over 650,000 distinct CDR3 sequences, around 32% seen once. The V gene's germline CDR1 is SNHLY and CDR2 FYNNEI. CDR3 size: 12 residues. The starting material was peripheral blood mononuclear cells (PBMCs), obtained when the disease was refractory, from a patient treated with antithyroid drugs. The receptor's source is a female donor with Graves disease. The chain joins TRBV2 to TRBJ2-5; TRBD1 matches at 8 bases. Gene TRBJ2-7 matches the end of the DNA better, so the J call may be wrong. The CDR3 nucleotides read TGTGCCACCAGACAGGGGATGTACGAGCAGTACTTC. Translation: CATRQGMYEQYF.